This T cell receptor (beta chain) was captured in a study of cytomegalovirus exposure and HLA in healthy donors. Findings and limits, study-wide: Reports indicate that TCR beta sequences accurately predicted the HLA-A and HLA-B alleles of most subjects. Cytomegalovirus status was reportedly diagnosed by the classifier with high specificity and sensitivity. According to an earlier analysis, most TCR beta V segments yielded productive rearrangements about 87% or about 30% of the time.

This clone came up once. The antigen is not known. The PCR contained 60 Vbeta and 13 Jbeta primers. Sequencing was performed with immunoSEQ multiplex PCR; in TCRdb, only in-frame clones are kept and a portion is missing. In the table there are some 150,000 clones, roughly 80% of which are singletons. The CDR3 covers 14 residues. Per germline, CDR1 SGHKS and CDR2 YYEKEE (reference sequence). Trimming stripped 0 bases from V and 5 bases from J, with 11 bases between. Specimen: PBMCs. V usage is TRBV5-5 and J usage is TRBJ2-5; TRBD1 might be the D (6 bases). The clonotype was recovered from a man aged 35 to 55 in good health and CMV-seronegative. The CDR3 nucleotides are TGTGCCAGCAGCTTGGTAGGGACAACGGAGACCCAGTACTTC. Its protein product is CASSLVGTTETQYF.